Shown below are 21 T cell receptor beta chains from a single sample sequenced in a study of T cell responses to AZD1222 COVID-19 vaccine. Profiled with immunoSEQ multiplex PCR; TCRdb holds only in-frame clones, not every one. The sample has some 110,000 clones, 85% seen once; the top ten hold approximately 4.7%. This material consisted of peripheral blood, taken 28 days after the second AZD1222 dose. Receptors originate from an adult who received the AZD1222 COVID-19 vaccine.

This clone occurred once. The V and J genes are TRBV11-3 and TRBJ2-3, with 7 bases fitting TRBD2. CDR3 length: 17 amino acids. The J segment lost 2 bases and the V segment lost 5 bases, leaving 13 bases of the junction unmatched. Per the germline V gene, CDR1 is SGHNT and CDR2 is YENEEA. The CDR3 protein is CASSPRPGGANTDTQYF. CDR3 DNA sequence: TGTGCCAGCAGCCCTAGACCGGGGGGAGCAAACACAGATACGCAGTATTTT.

The chain has TRBV16 and TRBJ2-1; D is perhaps TRBD2 (5 bases). V lost 8 bases, J lost 6 bases, and 14 bases lay in between. The germline CDR1 and CDR2 sequences are KGHSY and FQNENV. This CDR3 spans 13 amino acids. The CDR3 is CASRGLLTNEQFF. CDR3 bases: TGTGCCAGCCGAGGGCTGCTCACCAATGAGCAGTTCTTC.

This chain connects TRBV6-1 to TRBJ1-3; tentatively, D is TRBD1 (5 bases). Germline loops: CDR1 MNHNS, CDR2 SASEGT. The CDR3 totals 16 residues. The germline V and J ends were trimmed by 4 bases and 7 bases, with 20 bases remaining between them. The CDR3 region is CASSVGGEVFGNTIYF. DNA of the CDR3: TGTGCCAGCAGTGTCGGGGGAGAGGTTTTCGGGAACACCATATATTTT.

V and J are TRBV9 and TRBJ2-7; 9 bases are shared with TRBD1. Germline loops: CDR1 SGDLS, CDR2 YYNGEE. The CDR3 is 15 amino acids. J gave up 7 bases and V 3 bases, and 11 bases lay outside the gene matches. CDR3 loop: CASSEHPGTGIEQYF. CDR3 DNA sequence: TGTGCCAGCAGCGAGCATCCCGGGACAGGGATAGAGCAGTACTTC.

The CDR3 nucleotides are TGCGCCAGCAGCCAAGTTTTCGGTACGCAGTATTTT. Amino acid sequence: CASSQVFGTQYF. The genes are TRBV4-1 and TRBJ2-3; D is uncertain. Germline V gene sequence: CDR1 MGHRA, CDR2 YSYEKL. CDR3 size: 12 residues. Trimming left V 1 base short and J 8 bases short, with 7 bases between.

V is TRBV4-1 and J is TRBJ1-4, with unresolved D. Trimming stripped 4 bases from V and 0 bases from J, with 9 bases between. Germline V CDR1 and CDR2: MGHRA, YSYEKL. CDR3 length equals 15 residues. The CDR3: CASSLKSATNEKLFF. Here the CDR3 DNA reads TGCGCCAGCAGCCTCAAGTCTGCAACTAATGAAAAACTGTTTTTT.

The J gene is TRBJ1-6, the V gene TRBV28, with D perhaps matching TRBD1 (5 bases). V gave up 7 bases and J gave up 3 bases, with 10 bases separating them. Germline V lookup: CDR1 MDHEN, CDR2 SYDVKM. The CDR3 has 14 residues. CDR3 region: CASIQGRYNSPLHF. CDR3 nucleotides: TGTGCCAGCATCCAGGGTCGCTATAATTCACCCCTCCACTTT.

The chain links TRBV29-1 to TRBJ1-2; D is unclear. V was clipped by 4 bases and J by 8 bases, with 11 bases between them. The CDR3 loop spans 11 amino acids. Germline CDR1 is SQVTM and CDR2 is ANQGSEA. The CDR3 protein is CSVVEPTGYTF. Here the CDR3 DNA reads TGCAGCGTTGTAGAGCCGACCGGCTACACCTTC.

The chain uses TRBV18 and TRBJ1-3; D call uncertain. Germline CDR1 reads KGHSH; CDR2 reads LQKENI. The CDR3 has 13 residues. The ends were cut back, 4 bases at V and 4 bases at J, with 8 bases in the middle. The CDR3, as DNA: TGTGCCAGCTCACAGGGCAGGGGAAACACCATATATTTT. It codes for CASSQGRGNTIYF.

The chain combines TRBV19 with TRBJ1-6; D ambiguous. Germline V lookup: CDR1 LNHDA, CDR2 SQIVND (reference sequence). The CDR3 is 17 amino acids. The ends were cut back, 0 bases at V and 0 bases at J, with 9 bases in the middle. CDR3 amino acids: CASSIDGLLSYNSPLHF. Here the CDR3 DNA reads TGTGCCAGTAGTATAGATGGACTCCTCTCCTATAATTCACCCCTCCACTTT.

On this clone itself: No conserved phenylalanine or tryptophan is present at the end of the CDR3, so a read error is the likely explanation. No DNA is shown, since the ends of the CDR3 on it are uncertain; the CDR3 is the one TCRdb lists. V usage is TRBV30 and J usage is TRBJ2-7; TRBD2, as called in the table, went unchecked against the DNA. CDR1 is GTSNPN and CDR2 is SVGIG in the germline V gene (reference sequence). 10 amino acids form the CDR3, both terminal residues included. The CDR3 region is CAWSVWRSYP.

The V gene is TRBV28, the J gene TRBJ1-1, with a tentative D call TRBD1 (6 bases). The CDR3 is 16 amino acids. Germline V CDR1 and CDR2: MDHEN, SYDVKM. Trimming pared 5 bases from V and 5 bases from J, leaving 21 bases between. The CDR3 reads CASSPSGASMGTEAFF. The DNA for the CDR3 is TGTGCCAGCAGTCCCTCGGGGGCCTCTATGGGGACTGAAGCTTTCTTT.

The chain uses TRBV7-2 and TRBJ2-7; the match to TRBD2 covers 9 bases. The germline CDR1 and CDR2 sequences are SGHTA and FQGNSA. J was trimmed by 5 bases and V by 6 bases; bases with no gene match: 8. This CDR3 spans 14 amino acids. CDR3 nucleotide sequence: TGTGCCAGCAGTATGAGCGGGGGGAACAACGAGCAGTACTTC. Its translation: CASSMSGGNNEQYF.

This chain connects TRBV5-4 to TRBJ2-7, with D uncertain. Per germline, CDR1 SGHNT and CDR2 YYREEE (reference sequence). The V gene lost 3 bases and the J gene lost 1 base, with 11 bases spanning the gap. This CDR3 is built from 14 residues. CDR3 amino acids: CASSWLGRSYEQYF. As DNA, the CDR3 is TGTGCCAGCAGCTGGCTGGGCAGGTCCTACGAGCAGTACTTC.

The chain employs TRBV7-9 and TRBJ1-6; D might be TRBD1 (5 bases). Germline V lookup: CDR1 SEHNR, CDR2 FQNEAQ (reference sequence). Trimming took 4 bases from V and 6 from J, leaving 16 bases between them. This CDR3 has 16 residues. This CDR3 is CASSWTAGLANSPLHF. CDR3 nucleotide sequence: TGTGCCAGCAGCTGGACGGCGGGACTGGCTAATTCACCCCTCCACTTT. The variable domain in full, completed from reference TRBV7-9 and TRBJ1-6, reads DTGVSQNPRHKITKRGQNVTFRCDPISEHNRLYWYRQTLGQGPEFLTYFQNEAQLEKSRLLSDRFSAERPKGSFSTLEIQRTEQGDSAMYLCASSWTAGLANSPLHFGNGTRLTVT.

This clone appeared a single time. V usage is TRBV6-4 and J usage is TRBJ2-2; weak D call: TRBD1 (5 bases). Trimming pared 6 bases from V and 0 bases from J, leaving 8 bases between. This CDR3 has 14 residues. CDR1 and CDR2 from the germline V gene are MRHNA and SNTAGT. CDR3 sequence: CASSTGTNTGELFF. The CDR3, as DNA: TGTGCCAGCAGCACAGGAACGAACACCGGGGAGCTGTTTTTT.

V and J are TRBV6-5 and TRBJ1-6; 10 nucleotides align to TRBD1. This CDR3 contains 16 residues. V lost 2 bases and J lost 9; bases outside the gene matches: 7. The germline V gene encodes CDR1 MNHEY and CDR2 SVGAGI. The CDR3 DNA reads as TGTGCCAGCAGTTACGGACCGGGACAGGGGAGTTCACCCCTCCACTTT. Its translation is CASSYGPGQGSSPLHF.

V gene TRBV9 combines with J gene TRBJ1-2; D ambiguous. Trimming pared 0 bases from V and 0 bases from J, leaving 6 bases between. CDR1 and CDR2 from the germline V gene are SGDLS and YYNGEE. The CDR3 loop spans 14 amino acids. The CDR3 sequence: CASSVGVPNYGYTF. The CDR3 DNA sequence: TGTGCCAGCAGCGTAGGAGTCCCTAACTATGGCTACACCTTC.

The chain couples TRBV29-1 to TRBJ2-4; 7 bases are a match to TRBD1. J was trimmed by 3 bases and V by 6 bases; bases with no gene match: 8. Germline V lookup: CDR1 SQVTM, CDR2 ANQGSEA. There are 14 residues in the CDR3. CDR3 in amino acids: CSVPTGSYKNIQYF. The CDR3 DNA reads TGCAGCGTCCCGACAGGGAGCTACAAAAACATTCAGTACTTC.

This clone was observed once. V and J are TRBV18 and TRBJ2-1; 8 positions match TRBD1. The CDR3 spans 15 residues. V lost 2 bases, J lost 5 bases, and 5 bases stayed unmatched. The germline V gene encodes CDR1 KGHSH and CDR2 LQKENI. For the CDR3, the DNA is TGTGCCAGCTCACCAACCGGGACAGGAGACAATGAGCAGTTCTTC. Translating it yields CASSPTGTGDNEQFF. The variable domain in full, completed from reference TRBV18 and TRBJ2-1, reads NAGVMQNPRHLVRRRGQEARLRCSPMKGHSHVYWYRQLPEEGLKFMVYLQKENIIDESGMPKERFSAEFPKEGPSILRIQQVVRGDSAAYFCASSPTGTGDNEQFFGPGTRLTVL.

The rearrangement joins TRBV10-3 to TRBJ2-7; 7 bases fit TRBD2. This CDR3 has 11 residues. The junction had 4 bases not matched to a gene; V was cut back by 10 bases and J by 4 bases. The germline gives CDR1 ENHRY, CDR2 SYGVKD. The CDR3 DNA follows: TGTGCCAACGGGGAGGGGTACGAGCAGTACTTC. Its protein is CANGEGYEQYF.